Listed below are T cell receptor beta chains from one sample, sequenced in a study of cytomegalovirus exposure and HLA in healthy donors. Sequencing used immunoSEQ multiplex PCR; TCRdb keeps in-frame clones, though not all of them. The sample lists about 180,000 clones; 85% were seen once. The source material was PBMCs. These receptors were obtained from a boy between 2 and 10 years old in good health and CMV-seronegative. CDR3s include the opening cysteine and the closing phenylalanine or tryptophan. Fields, in order: D gene, J gene, clone size, V gene, CDR3 protein, CDR3 DNA. A D gene is named only where the DNA matches it firmly. Clone size is given for some rows only: seen once, a few or many times, or a class if the clone is expanded.

d_gene: -
j_gene: TRBJ2-5
abundance: -
v_gene: TRBV2
CDR3aa: CASSVPGETQYF
CDR3nt: TGTGCCAGCAGTGTGCCGGGAGAGACCCAGTACTTC

d_gene: -
j_gene: TRBJ1-4
abundance: once
v_gene: TRBV2
CDR3aa: CASSAGRLSNEKLFF
CDR3nt: TGTGCCAGCAGTGCAGGGCGATTGTCTAATGAAAAACTGTTTTTT

d_gene: -
j_gene: TRBJ1-5
abundance: -
v_gene: TRBV7-7
CDR3aa: CASSPGINQPQHF
CDR3nt: TGTGCTAGCAGCCCCGGGATCAATCAGCCCCAGCATTTT

d_gene: -
j_gene: TRBJ1-4
abundance: -
v_gene: TRBV5-6
CDR3aa: CASSLGGGELFF
CDR3nt: TGTGCCAGCAGCTTGGGGGGGGGAGAACTGTTTTTT

d_gene: -
j_gene: TRBJ1-4
abundance: few
v_gene: TRBV16
CDR3aa: CASSQAWTEPDEKLFF
CDR3nt: TGTGCCAGCAGCCAAGCCTGGACAGAGCCGGATGAAAAACTGTTTTTT

d_gene: -
j_gene: TRBJ2-1
abundance: -
v_gene: TRBV14
CDR3aa: CASSQDRGYEQFF
CDR3nt: TGTGCCAGCAGCCAAGATAGAGGCTATGAGCAGTTCTTC

d_gene: -
j_gene: TRBJ2-2
abundance: once
v_gene: TRBV19
CDR3aa: CASSSPGGNTGELFF
CDR3nt: TGTGCCAGTAGCTCACCCGGGGGGAACACCGGGGAGCTGTTTTTT

d_gene: TRBD2
j_gene: TRBJ2-3
abundance: -
v_gene: TRBV6-7
CDR3aa: CASSYCQRGQRDTQYF
CDR3nt: TGTGCCAGCAGTTACTGCCAGCGGGGGCAGAGAGATACGCAGTATTTT

d_gene: -
j_gene: TRBJ2-1
abundance: -
v_gene: TRBV29-1
CDR3aa: CSVGGVSYNEQFF
CDR3nt: TGCAGCGTTGGGGGGGTATCCTACAATGAGCAGTTCTTC

d_gene: TRBD2
j_gene: TRBJ2-5
abundance: -
v_gene: TRBV7-3
CDR3aa: CASSQTSGQETQYF
CDR3nt: TGTGCCAGCAGCCAGACTAGCGGACAAGAGACCCAGTACTTC

d_gene: -
j_gene: TRBJ2-7
abundance: -
v_gene: TRBV28
CDR3aa: CASRMGTLGRIYEQYF
CDR3nt: TGTGCCAGCAGAATGGGGACTTTAGGGCGAATTTACGAGCAGTACTTC

d_gene: -
j_gene: TRBJ2-3
abundance: few
v_gene: TRBV5-1
CDR3aa: CASRYQQDTQYF
CDR3nt: TGCGCCAGCAGATACCAACAGGATACGCAGTATTTT

d_gene: TRBD1
j_gene: TRBJ2-1
abundance: -
v_gene: TRBV11-2
CDR3aa: CASSSTGVVLNEQFF
CDR3nt: TGTGCCAGCAGCTCTACAGGGGTAGTTCTGAATGAGCAGTTCTTC

d_gene: -
j_gene: TRBJ1-2
abundance: -
v_gene: TRBV18
CDR3aa: CASSLRRGVGKGYTF
CDR3nt: TGTGCCAGCTCTCTTCGGAGGGGCGTGGGGAAAGGCTACACCTTC

d_gene: -
j_gene: TRBJ1-5
abundance: -
v_gene: TRBV19
CDR3aa: CASCRGVGNQPQHF
CDR3nt: TGTGCCAGTTGTAGGGGAGTGGGCAATCAGCCCCAGCATTTT

d_gene: -
j_gene: TRBJ1-2
abundance: few
v_gene: TRBV29-1
CDR3aa: CSVEHEARGYTF
CDR3nt: TGCAGCGTTGAACACGAGGCGAGAGGCTACACCTTC

d_gene: TRBD2
j_gene: TRBJ2-5
abundance: -
v_gene: TRBV7-2
CDR3aa: CASSRGGYETQYF
CDR3nt: TGTGCCAGCAGCCGGGGAGGGTATGAGACCCAGTACTTC

d_gene: -
j_gene: TRBJ2-7
abundance: -
v_gene: TRBV28
CDR3aa: CAIRGLQVNEQYF
CDR3nt: TGTGCCATCAGGGGCTTACAGGTCAACGAGCAGTACTTC

d_gene: -
j_gene: TRBJ2-1
abundance: -
v_gene: TRBV11-2
CDR3aa: CASSLMWRDEDNEQFF
CDR3nt: TGTGCCAGCAGCCTGATGTGGCGAGACGAGGACAATGAGCAGTTCTTC

d_gene: -
j_gene: TRBJ1-1
abundance: -
v_gene: TRBV18
CDR3aa: CASSYDRNTEAFF
CDR3nt: TGTGCCAGCTCATACGACAGGAACACTGAAGCTTTCTTT

d_gene: -
j_gene: TRBJ2-1
abundance: -
v_gene: TRBV10-3
CDR3aa: CAISGTQGNEQFF
CDR3nt: TGTGCCATCAGCGGTACACAGGGCAATGAGCAGTTCTTC

d_gene: TRBD1
j_gene: TRBJ1-5
abundance: -
v_gene: TRBV19
CDR3aa: CASSRSTGKESLLRQPQHF
CDR3nt: TGTGCCAGTAGTAGGTCGACAGGGAAAGAGTCGCTGTTACGTCAGCCCCAGCATTTT

d_gene: -
j_gene: TRBJ2-3
abundance: -
v_gene: TRBV28
CDR3aa: CASSPPPATSTDTQYF
CDR3nt: TGTGCCAGCAGTCCCCCCCCAGCGACTAGCACAGATACGCAGTATTTT

d_gene: -
j_gene: TRBJ2-7
abundance: -
v_gene: TRBV5-1
CDR3aa: CASRTTGSYEQYF
CDR3nt: TGCGCCAGCAGGACCACAGGGTCCTACGAGCAGTACTTC

d_gene: TRBD2
j_gene: TRBJ2-2
abundance: -
v_gene: TRBV5-1
CDR3aa: CASSPHPTSGPGELFF
CDR3nt: TGCGCCAGCAGCCCACACCCGACTAGCGGGCCCGGGGAGCTGTTTTTT

d_gene: -
j_gene: TRBJ1-6
abundance: -
v_gene: TRBV28
CDR3aa: CASSLSGSPLHF
CDR3nt: TGTGCCAGCAGTTTATCGGGTTCACCCCTCCACTTT

d_gene: -
j_gene: TRBJ2-2
abundance: -
v_gene: TRBV19
CDR3aa: CASSQLLTGELFF
CDR3nt: TGTGCCAGTAGTCAGTTATTAACCGGGGAGCTGTTTTTT

d_gene: TRBD1
j_gene: TRBJ1-2
abundance: -
v_gene: TRBV5-1
CDR3aa: CASGGTGEIYGYTF
CDR3nt: TGCGCCAGCGGCGGGACAGGCGAGATCTATGGCTACACCTTC

d_gene: TRBD1
j_gene: TRBJ2-3
abundance: -
v_gene: TRBV5-1
CDR3aa: CASSLTGQGTDTQYF
CDR3nt: TGCGCCAGCAGCTTGACCGGACAGGGGACAGATACGCAGTATTTT

d_gene: -
j_gene: TRBJ1-2
abundance: once
v_gene: TRBV5-4
CDR3aa: CASSLDRLANYGYTF
CDR3nt: TGTGCCAGCAGCTTGGACAGACTAGCTAACTATGGCTACACCTTC

d_gene: -
j_gene: TRBJ1-2
abundance: -
v_gene: TRBV5-4
CDR3aa: CASSLVENYGYTF
CDR3nt: TGTGCCAGCAGCTTGGTGGAGAACTATGGCTACACCTTC

d_gene: -
j_gene: TRBJ1-2
abundance: -
v_gene: TRBV28
CDR3aa: CASSLTSSSYGYTF
CDR3nt: TGTGCCAGCAGTTTAACGTCATCGAGCTATGGCTACACCTTC

d_gene: -
j_gene: TRBJ1-2
abundance: -
v_gene: TRBV6-1
CDR3aa: CASSEVSRDGYTF
CDR3nt: TGTGCCAGCAGTGAAGTGTCGAGGGATGGCTACACCTTC

d_gene: -
j_gene: TRBJ1-1
abundance: -
v_gene: TRBV30
CDR3aa: CAWTRLNTEAFF
CDR3nt: TGTGCCTGGACACGGTTGAACACTGAAGCTTTCTTT

d_gene: -
j_gene: TRBJ1-5
abundance: -
v_gene: TRBV2
CDR3aa: CASSRTQGKSNQPQHF
CDR3nt: TGTGCCAGCAGTCGGACCCAGGGGAAAAGCAATCAGCCCCAGCATTTT

d_gene: TRBD1
j_gene: TRBJ2-2
abundance: -
v_gene: TRBV7-9
CDR3aa: CASSFGQGWTGELFF
CDR3nt: TGTGCCAGCAGCTTTGGACAGGGATGGACCGGGGAGCTGTTTTTT

d_gene: TRBD1
j_gene: TRBJ2-7
abundance: -
v_gene: TRBV2
CDR3aa: CASSATGAYEQYF
CDR3nt: TGTGCCAGCAGTGCGACAGGGGCCTACGAGCAGTACTTC

d_gene: -
j_gene: TRBJ1-1
abundance: once
v_gene: TRBV27
CDR3aa: CASSLSWGGGEAFF
CDR3nt: TGTGCCAGCAGTTTATCGTGGGGAGGCGGTGAAGCTTTCTTT

d_gene: TRBD2
j_gene: TRBJ2-3
abundance: -
v_gene: TRBV4-1
CDR3aa: CASSQDPLAGSTDTQYF
CDR3nt: TGCGCCAGCAGCCAAGATCCACTAGCGGGGAGCACAGATACGCAGTATTTT

d_gene: -
j_gene: TRBJ1-3
abundance: -
v_gene: TRBV6-5
CDR3aa: CASSPVAGNTIYF
CDR3nt: TGTGCCAGCAGTCCGGTTGCTGGAAACACCATATATTTT

d_gene: TRBD2
j_gene: TRBJ2-3
abundance: -
v_gene: TRBV9
CDR3aa: CASSARAGGPTDTQYF
CDR3nt: TGTGCCAGCAGCGCGAGAGCGGGAGGGCCGACAGATACGCAGTATTTT

d_gene: -
j_gene: TRBJ1-2
abundance: -
v_gene: TRBV27
CDR3aa: CASSLRGFGYTF
CDR3nt: TGTGCCAGCAGTTTACGGGGGTTTGGCTACACCTTC

d_gene: -
j_gene: TRBJ1-2
abundance: -
v_gene: TRBV5-4
CDR3aa: CASSLVAQANYGYTF
CDR3nt: TGTGCCAGCAGCTTGGTGGCACAAGCTAACTATGGCTACACCTTC

d_gene: TRBD2
j_gene: TRBJ2-5
abundance: -
v_gene: TRBV19
CDR3aa: CASSMGSGVQETQYF
CDR3nt: TGTGCCAGTAGTATGGGAAGCGGGGTGCAAGAGACCCAGTACTTC

d_gene: TRBD2
j_gene: TRBJ2-3
abundance: -
v_gene: TRBV4-2
CDR3aa: CASSQGGLAGSTDTQYF
CDR3nt: TGTGCCAGCAGCCAGGGGGGGCTAGCGGGGAGCACAGATACGCAGTATTTT

d_gene: -
j_gene: TRBJ1-4
abundance: -
v_gene: TRBV28
CDR3aa: CASSPPGSREKLFF
CDR3nt: TGTGCCAGCAGTCCCCCCGGGAGTCGCGAAAAACTGTTTTTT

d_gene: TRBD2
j_gene: TRBJ2-7
abundance: -
v_gene: TRBV28
CDR3aa: CASTIPGGTRQYF
CDR3nt: TGTGCCAGCACCATCCCCGGAGGGACTAGACAGTACTTC

d_gene: -
j_gene: TRBJ1-1
abundance: -
v_gene: TRBV5-6
CDR3aa: CASSLERALTEAFF
CDR3nt: TGTGCCAGCAGCTTGGAGAGGGCCCTCACTGAAGCTTTCTTT

d_gene: TRBD1
j_gene: TRBJ1-1
abundance: few
v_gene: TRBV14
CDR3aa: CASSQGTGTEAFF
CDR3nt: TGTGCCAGCAGCCAAGGGACAGGGACTGAAGCTTTCTTT